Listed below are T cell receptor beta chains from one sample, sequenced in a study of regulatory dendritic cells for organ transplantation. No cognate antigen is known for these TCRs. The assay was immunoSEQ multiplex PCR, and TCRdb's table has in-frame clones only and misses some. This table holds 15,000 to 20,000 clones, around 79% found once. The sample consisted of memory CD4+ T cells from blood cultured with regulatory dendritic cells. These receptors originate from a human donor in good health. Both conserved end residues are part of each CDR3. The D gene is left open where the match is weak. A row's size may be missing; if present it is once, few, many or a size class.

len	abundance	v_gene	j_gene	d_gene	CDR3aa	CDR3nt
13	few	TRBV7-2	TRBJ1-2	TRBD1	CASSLRQGLGYTF	TGTGCCAGCAGCCTCAGACAGGGGCTTGGCTACACCTTC
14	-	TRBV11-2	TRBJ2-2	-	CASSPGTYTGELFF	TGTGCCAGCAGCCCCGGGACCTACACCGGGGAGCTGTTTTTT
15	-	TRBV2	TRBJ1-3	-	CASSVAPISGNTIYF	TGTGCCAGCAGTGTGGCTCCCATCTCTGGAAACACCATATATTTT
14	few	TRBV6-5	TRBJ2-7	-	CASSYGRNSYEQYF	TGTGCCAGCAGTTACGGGCGAAATTCCTACGAGCAGTACTTC
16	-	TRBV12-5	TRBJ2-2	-	CASRDGTTANTGELFF	TGTGCTAGTAGGGACGGGACCACCGCGAACACCGGGGAGCTGTTTTTT
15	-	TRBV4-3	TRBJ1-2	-	CASSQVLGMRAGYTF	TGCGCCAGCAGCCAAGTTTTAGGGATGCGGGCTGGCTACACCTTC
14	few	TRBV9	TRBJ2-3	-	CASSVAQRVDTQYF	TGTGCCAGCAGCGTAGCTCAGCGGGTGGATACGCAGTATTTT
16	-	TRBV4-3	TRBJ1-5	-	CASSQDFRGINQPQHF	TGCGCCAGCAGCCAAGATTTTCGGGGAATTAATCAGCCCCAGCATTTT
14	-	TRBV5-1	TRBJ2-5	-	CASSGGLMQETQYF	TGCGCCAGCAGCGGTGGGTTGATGCAAGAGACCCAGTACTTC
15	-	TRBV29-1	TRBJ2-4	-	CSVEEWGGARNIQYF	TGCAGCGTTGAAGAGTGGGGGGGCGCGAGAAACATTCAGTACTTC
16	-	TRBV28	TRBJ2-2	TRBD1	CASSYVKGAVTGELFF	TGTGCCAGCAGTTACGTAAAGGGGGCGGTCACCGGGGAGCTGTTTTTT
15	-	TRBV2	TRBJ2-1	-	CASSERRGSYNEQFF	TGTGCCAGCAGTGAACGGCGGGGTAGTTACAATGAGCAGTTCTTC
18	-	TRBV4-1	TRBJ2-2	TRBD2	CASSRSGGYRQDTGELFF	TGCGCCAGCAGCCGTTCGGGAGGGTATCGTCAGGACACCGGGGAGCTGTTTTTT
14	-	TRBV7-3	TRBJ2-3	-	CASSLGHQSDTQYF	TGTGCCAGCAGCTTAGGACACCAGTCAGATACGCAGTATTTT
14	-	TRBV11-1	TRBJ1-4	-	CASSLAGPNEKLFF	TGTGCCAGCAGCTTAGCAGGACCTAATGAAAAACTGTTTTTT
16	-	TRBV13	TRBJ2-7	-	CASSATLAQGGREQYF	TGTGCCAGCAGCGCCACGCTGGCACAGGGTGGGCGCGAGCAGTACTTC
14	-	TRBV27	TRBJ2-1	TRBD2	CASSFESGLGEQFF	TGTGCCAGCAGTTTTGAATCGGGACTAGGAGAGCAGTTCTTC
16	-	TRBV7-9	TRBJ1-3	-	CASSLGQPSSGNTIYF	TGTGCCAGCAGCTTAGGACAGCCCAGCTCTGGAAACACCATATATTTT
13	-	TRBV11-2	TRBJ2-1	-	CASSLNRAAEQFF	TGTGCCAGCAGCTTAAATCGGGCAGCGGAGCAGTTCTTC
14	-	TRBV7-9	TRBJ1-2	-	CASSLGQSDYGYTF	TGTGCCAGCAGCCTAGGACAGTCAGACTATGGCTACACCTTC
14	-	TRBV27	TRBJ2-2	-	CASKSSHVTGELFF	TGTGCCAGCAAGTCCAGTCACGTCACCGGGGAGCTGTTTTTT
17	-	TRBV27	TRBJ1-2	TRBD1	CASSRQGGVTGSYGYTF	TGTGCCAGCAGCCGACAGGGAGGCGTAACAGGTAGCTATGGCTACACCTTC
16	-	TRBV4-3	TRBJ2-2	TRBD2	CASASGERWGTGELFF	TGCGCCAGCGCCAGCGGGGAGCGGTGGGGCACCGGGGAGCTGTTTTTT
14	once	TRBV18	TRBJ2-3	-	CASSVQGWADTQYF	TGTGCCAGCTCAGTTCAGGGTTGGGCAGATACGCAGTATTTT
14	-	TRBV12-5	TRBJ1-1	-	CASGLADQGSGAFF	TGTGCTAGTGGTTTGGCAGACCAGGGGAGCGGAGCTTTCTTT